The 22 T cell receptor beta chains below come from one sample, sequenced in a study of cytomegalovirus exposure and HLA in healthy donors. PCR amplification relied on 60 Vbeta primers (plus 13 Jbeta primers). Generated by immunoSEQ multiplex PCR, the TCRdb table keeps only in-frame clones and is missing some. The profile covers about 130,000 clones, with around 63% appearing a single time and around 1.6% taken by the ten largest. The specimen was PBMCs. The receptors come from a human donor in good health.

V gene TRBV28 combines with J gene TRBJ1-2, with TRBD1 as a possible D gene (5 bases). The CDR3 extends over 15 amino acids. Germline-derived CDR1 and CDR2 are MDHEN and SYDVKM. Trimming removed 6 bases at V and 3 bases at J, with 17 bases between. The CDR3 coding sequence is TGTGCCAGCAGCACCCCCTCCAGGGAGGACTATGGCTACACCTTC. Protein product: CASSTPSREDYGYTF.

V is TRBV9 and J is TRBJ2-2; D not resolved. CDR3 size: 13 residues. Germline CDR1 and CDR2: SGDLS and YYNGEE. Trimming cost V 5 bases and J 3 bases, with 8 bases left between them. In nucleotides, the CDR3 is TGTGCCAGCAGAGCTGTGGACACCGGGGAGCTGTTTTTT. As protein: CASRAVDTGELFF.

This clone was seen once. The rearrangement uses TRBV9 and TRBJ1-2, with TRBD1 matching 7 bases. After removal of 0 bases from V and 3 bases from J, the junction contained 5 bases not matched to a gene. This CDR3 region has 15 residues. CDR1 and CDR2 from the germline V gene are SGDLS and YYNGEE. CDR3 nucleotides: TGTGCCAGCAGCGTAGTGGCAGGGGGGTACTATGGCTACACCTTC. This gives the protein CASSVVAGGYYGYTF.

The V and J genes are TRBV28 and TRBJ2-5; D possibly corresponds to TRBD2 (6 bases). Trimming stripped 6 bases from V and 5 bases from J, with 16 bases between. CDR1 and CDR2 (germline): MDHEN, SYDVKM. This CDR3 has 14 amino acids. CDR3 sequence reads: CASSLSGPRETQYF. The DNA for the CDR3 is TGTGCCAGCAGCCTTAGCGGCCCCAGGGAGACCCAGTACTTC.

The J gene is TRBJ2-1, the V gene TRBV9; TRBD2 agrees at 12 bases. The CDR3 sequence is 14 residues long. Losses at the gene ends were 4 bases for V and 8 bases for J; bases not matched to a gene: 4. Germline assignment: CDR1 SGDLS and CDR2 YYNGEE. The CDR3 coding sequence is TGTGCCAGCAGCTCGCTAGCGGGAGGGGATGAGCAGTTCTTC. Translated, it gives CASSSLAGGDEQFF.

The chain employs TRBV9 and TRBJ2-3; 7 bases are a match to TRBD2. CDR3 length: 15 residues. Trimming cost V 0 bases and J 7 bases; bases outside gene matches: 8. Germline V gene data show CDR1 as SGDLS and CDR2 as YYNGEE. The chain's CDR3 is CASSVGGSGFNTQYF. CDR3 DNA sequence: TGTGCCAGCAGCGTAGGCGGTAGCGGGTTCAATACGCAGTATTTT.

This clone showed up just a few times. The CDR3 is CASSAQGAVDIQYF. The CDR3 DNA is TGTGCCAGCAGTGCACAGGGGGCCGTGGACATTCAGTACTTC. The chain couples TRBV2 to TRBJ2-4, with 9 bases matching TRBD1. V shed 4 bases, J shed 8 bases, and the junction held 6 bases outside the gene matches. The CDR3 length is 14 residues. In germline, CDR1 is SNHLY, CDR2 FYNNEI.

This clone was picked up a small number of times. The chain uses TRBV5-6 and TRBJ2-7; D possibly corresponds to TRBD1 (5 bases). Germline CDR1 and CDR2: SGHDT and YYEEEE. V was pared by 0 bases and J by 2 bases, with 9 bases between. The CDR3 contains 14 residues. The CDR3 spells CASSLADRTYEQYF. DNA for the CDR3: TGTGCCAGCAGCTTGGCAGACAGAACCTACGAGCAGTACTTC.

V is TRBV11-2 and J is TRBJ2-1; D possibly corresponds to TRBD1 (6 bases). Germline CDR1 SGHAT, CDR2 FQNNGV. CDR3 size: 15 residues. V was shortened by 5 bases and J by 3 bases, with 14 bases between the two germline ends. CDR3 sequence: CASSPIQGNYNEQFF. CDR3 bases: TGTGCCAGCAGCCCGATACAGGGAAACTACAATGAGCAGTTCTTC. The full variable domain, completed using reference TRBV11-2 and TRBJ2-1, is EAGVAQSPRYKIIEKRQSVAFWCNPISGHATLYWYQQILGQGPKLLIQFQNNGVVDDSQLPKDRFSAERLKGVDSTLKIQPAKLEDSAVYLCASSPIQGNYNEQFFGPGTRLTVL.

This clone appeared a few times. As DNA, the CDR3 is TGTGCCAGCAGAGCCACAGGGAAAGGGGAAAACACTGAAGCTTTCTTT. It yields the protein CASRATGKGENTEAFF. V gene TRBV28 combines with J gene TRBJ1-1; possibly TRBD1 for D (6 bases). Trimming stripped 6 bases from V and 2 bases from J, with 19 bases between. This CDR3 is 16 amino acids long. Germline V gene sequence: CDR1 MDHEN, CDR2 SYDVKM.

The V gene is TRBV28, the J gene TRBJ2-7, with a weak D call TRBD2 (6 bases). V lost 3 bases and J lost 1, with 16 bases in between. This CDR3 has 16 amino acids. Germline loops: CDR1 MDHEN, CDR2 SYDVKM. In DNA, the CDR3 is TGTGCCAGCAGTTTTACCCGGGAGCGATTATCCTACGAGCAGTACTTC. Encoded protein: CASSFTRERLSYEQYF.

J is TRBJ2-5 and V is TRBV5-6; weak D call: TRBD2 (5 bases). The length of the CDR3 is 13 residues. Germline V lookup: CDR1 SGHDT, CDR2 YYEEEE. Trimming shortened V by 5 bases and J by 7 bases, and 15 bases separated the two germline ends. The CDR3 DNA reads as TGTGCCAGCAGGGCCGTGGGCCGGGGGACCCAGTACTTC. Protein: CASRAVGRGTQYF.

The genes are TRBV7-9 and TRBJ2-1; the match to TRBD2 covers 7 bases. With V trimmed by 1 base and J by 3 bases, 3 bases remained unmatched. Germline assignment: CDR1 SEHNR and CDR2 FQNEAQ (reference sequence). CDR3 length equals 15 residues. In DNA form, the CDR3 reads TGTGCCAGCAGCTTAGTTTCGGGAGGCTACAATGAGCAGTTCTTC. Residues: CASSLVSGGYNEQFF.

This chain joins TRBV15 and TRBJ2-7; maybe TRBD1 (6 bases). Trimming shortened V by 3 bases and J by 6 bases, and 15 bases separated the two germline ends. The CDR3 extends over 14 amino acids. From germline, CDR1 is LNHNV and CDR2 YYDKDF (reference sequence). This CDR3 is CATSSWDIPSEQYF. CDR3 in DNA: TGTGCCACCAGCAGCTGGGACATCCCCAGCGAGCAGTACTTC.

This chain links TRBV6-5 with TRBJ1-1; TRBD1 is a possible D gene (6 bases). Germline values: CDR1 MNHEY, CDR2 SVGAGI. Trimming pared 5 bases from V and 5 bases from J, leaving 15 bases between. This CDR3 is built from 14 residues. CDR3 nucleotides: TGTGCCAGCAGTCGGGGGGGGCTTGGAACTGAAGCTTTCTTT. Translating gives CASSRGGLGTEAFF.

The gene calls are TRBV6-6 and TRBJ2-5, with a tentative D call TRBD1 (6 bases). TRBJ2-7 explains the end of the DNA better; the J call may be wrong. Germline values: CDR1 MNHNY, CDR2 SVGAGI (reference sequence). CDR3 length equals 12 residues. The CDR3 DNA reads as TGTGCCAGCTCCCTTCCAGGGGTCGAGCAGTACTTC. Its translation is CASSLPGVEQYF.

In this sample, this clone turned up a few times. V usage is TRBV18 and J usage is TRBJ1-3; TRBD1 agrees at 9 bases. The germline CDR1 and CDR2 sequences are KGHSH and LQKENI. V lost 0 bases to trimming and J lost 2 bases; unmatched junction nucleotides: 11. CDR3 length equals 19 residues. In DNA, the CDR3 is TGTGCCAGCTCACCACCTACACCTGGACAGGGGAGGCCTGGAAACACCATATATTTT. It specifies CASSPPTPGQGRPGNTIYF.

The J gene is TRBJ1-1, the V gene TRBV7-6; 7 bases match TRBD1. The V segment lost 6 bases and the J segment 0 bases; nucleotides outside the gene matches: 10. The germline gives CDR1 SGHVS, CDR2 FNYEAQ. CDR3 length: 16 residues. The CDR3 bases are TGTGCCAGCAGAAGACAGACAGGGACCATGAACACTGAAGCTTTCTTT. Its translation is CASRRQTGTMNTEAFF.

The chain is built from TRBV7-2 and TRBJ1-2; TRBD1 matches 8 bases. The CDR3 consists of 14 residues. Trimming removed 5 bases from V and 4 bases from J; junction bases left unmatched: 6. Germline values: CDR1 SGHTA, CDR2 FQGNSA. The CDR3 reads CASSPDRGGYGYTF. As DNA, the CDR3 is TGTGCCAGCAGCCCCGACAGGGGTGGCTATGGCTACACCTTC.

This clone was counted once. This sequence joins TRBV18 and TRBJ1-1, with TRBD1 matching 8 bases. Germline CDR1 KGHSH, CDR2 LQKENI. V shed 3 bases, J shed 5 bases, and the junction held 8 bases outside the gene matches. The CDR3 consists of 15 residues. The CDR3 here is CASSPDRDRTTEAFF. CDR3 DNA sequence: TGTGCCAGCTCACCGGACCGGGACAGGACAACTGAAGCTTTCTTT.

The V call is TRBV29-1, the J call TRBJ1-2; TRBD1 matches 8 bases. The V and J ends lost 7 bases and 2 bases, in that order; junction bases with no gene match: 6. The CDR3 has 13 amino acids. Germline values: CDR1 SQVTM, CDR2 ANQGSEA. CDR3 DNA sequence: TGCAGCGCCAGGACAGGGAGGAACTATGGCTACACCTTC. Encoded protein: CSARTGRNYGYTF.

The chain joins TRBV5-1 to TRBJ2-5; 10 bases are shared with TRBD1. The length of the CDR3 is 15 residues. The germline V gene has CDR1 SGHRS and CDR2 YFSETQ. Unmatched junction bases numbered 6, after V lost 3 bases and J lost 4 bases. The CDR3 sequence: CASSWGQGFRETQYF. Written as DNA, the CDR3 is TGCGCCAGCAGCTGGGGACAGGGGTTTCGAGAGACCCAGTACTTC.